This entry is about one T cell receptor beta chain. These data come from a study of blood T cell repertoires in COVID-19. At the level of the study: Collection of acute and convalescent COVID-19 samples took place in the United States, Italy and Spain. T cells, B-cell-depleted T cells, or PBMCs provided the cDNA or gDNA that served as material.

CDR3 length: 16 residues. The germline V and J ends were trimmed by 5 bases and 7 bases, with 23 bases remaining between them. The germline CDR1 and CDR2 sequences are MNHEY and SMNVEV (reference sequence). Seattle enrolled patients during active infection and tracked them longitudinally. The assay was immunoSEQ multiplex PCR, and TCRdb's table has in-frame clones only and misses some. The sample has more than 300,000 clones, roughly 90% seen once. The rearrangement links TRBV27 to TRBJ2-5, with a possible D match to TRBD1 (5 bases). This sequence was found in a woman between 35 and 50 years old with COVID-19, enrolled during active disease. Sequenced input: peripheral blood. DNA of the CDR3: TGTGCCAGCAGTGGGTCCAGGGTATTTTCCTCAGGGACCCAGTACTTC. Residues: CASSGSRVFSSGTQYF.